This TCR beta chain was observed in a study of shared clonotypes between healthy human individuals. The assay was immunoSEQ multiplex PCR, and TCRdb's table has in-frame clones only and misses some. The data show a few million clones, 85% to 95% seen once. Per the germline V gene, CDR1 is SEHNR and CDR2 is FQNEAQ (reference sequence). The CDR3 has 11 amino acids. Trimming pared 2 bases from V and 8 bases from J, leaving 7 bases between. The sample consisted of naive CD4+ T cells from PBMCs. Stated subset: CD45RA+ positively selected. The source is a man younger than 35 in good health. Some clones in this sample may be carry-over from other donors' samples. The genes are TRBV7-9 and TRBJ2-7; D gene ambiguous. The CDR3 DNA reads as TGTGCCAGCAGCTTATTGGGCCAGCAGTACTTC. Encoded protein: CASSLLGQQYF.